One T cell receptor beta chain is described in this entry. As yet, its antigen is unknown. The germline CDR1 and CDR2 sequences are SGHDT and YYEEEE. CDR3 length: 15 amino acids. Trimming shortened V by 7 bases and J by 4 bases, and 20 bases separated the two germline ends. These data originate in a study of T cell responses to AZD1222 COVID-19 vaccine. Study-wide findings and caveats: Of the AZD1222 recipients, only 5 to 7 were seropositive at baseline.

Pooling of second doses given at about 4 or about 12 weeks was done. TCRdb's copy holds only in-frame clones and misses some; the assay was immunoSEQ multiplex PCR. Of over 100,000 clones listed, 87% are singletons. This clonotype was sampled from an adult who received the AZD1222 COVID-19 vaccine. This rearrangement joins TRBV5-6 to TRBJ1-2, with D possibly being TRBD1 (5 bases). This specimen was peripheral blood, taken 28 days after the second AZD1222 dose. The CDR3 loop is CASVKLIKDSYGYTF. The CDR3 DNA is TGTGCCAGCGTAAAGTTGATAAAAGACAGCTATGGCTACACCTTC.